Given below is one T cell receptor (beta chain) in context. Authors' processing steps: Estimation of nucleated cell counts relied on the amplification of reference gene primers. Libraries were prepared by immunoSEQ multiplex PCR; TCRdb keeps only in-frame clonotypes and omits some of them. Clonal size and the V and J genes are those of that table, whereas D and trimming came from the DNA. Here the sample spans 110,000 or so clones, roughly 80% being singletons. The data are from a study of blood T cell repertoires in COVID-19. About the study: The United States, Italy and Spain provided the acute and convalescent COVID-19 samples.

Germline values: CDR1 MNHEY, CDR2 SVGAGI. V shed 5 bases, J shed 6 bases, and the junction held 1 base outside the gene matches. The CDR3 length is 12 residues. The receptor's source is a man aged 45-65 years with acute or convalescent COVID-19. The specimen was peripheral blood. The rearrangement links TRBV6-5 to TRBJ1-5; 7 nucleotides align to TRBD1. CDR3: CASSTGAQPQHF. The CDR3 DNA reads as TGTGCCAGCAGTACAGGGGCTCAGCCCCAGCATTTT.